The 10 T cell receptor beta chains given below trace back to one sample, sequenced in a study of CD8 T cells in ankylosing spondylitis. In TCRdb, the 5' RACE reads were re-called with MiXCR into one record per CDR3 protein. This sample has around 150,000 distinct CDR3 sequences, with about 18% found just once. The sequencing sample was made of blood, either unsorted or a sorted T cell fraction (not recorded which). The receptor set was obtained from a male donor with ankylosing spondylitis or in good health (not recorded which).

In the case of this clonotype: A clone one base away is much larger, so this may be a read error. The V and J genes are TRBV10-3 and TRBJ2-2; D is uncertain. Trimming pared 10 bases from V and 3 bases from J, leaving 6 bases between. Germline lookup yields CDR1 ENHRY and CDR2 SYGVKD. This CDR3 is built from 11 residues. The CDR3 loop reads CATMDTGELFF. The CDR3 DNA is TGTGCCACCATGGACACCGGGGAGCTGTTTTTT.

Only a few counts were recorded for this clonotype. The V gene is TRBV29-1, the J gene TRBJ1-2; tentative D call: TRBD1 (5 bases). The CDR3 is 13 residues long. Germline CDR1 and CDR2: SQVTM and ANQGSEA. Trimming left V 4 bases short and J 7 bases short, with 16 bases between. CDR3 nucleotides: TGCAGCGTTGGGGCAGGGCGGGACGTTGGCTACACCTTC. This sequence encodes CSVGAGRDVGYTF.

There are many counts of this clonotype. The V call is TRBV3-1, the J call TRBJ2-1; 10 bases align to TRBD2. The CDR3 is made up of 15 amino acids. Germline loops: CDR1 LGHDT, CDR2 YNNKEL (reference sequence). The V segment lost 2 bases and the J segment 3 bases; nucleotides outside the gene matches: 1. The CDR3 region has the DNA TGTGCCAGCAGCCAACTAGCGGGAGACTACAATGAGCAGTTCTTC. Protein: CASSQLAGDYNEQFF.

The rearrangement links TRBV10-2 to TRBJ2-2; 8 bases map to TRBD2. V lost 2 bases to trimming and J lost 4 bases; unmatched junction nucleotides: 15. The CDR3 totals 19 residues. Germline CDR1 and CDR2: WSHSY and SAAADI. As DNA, the CDR3 is TGCGCCAGCAGTGAGACGGGTCTAGCGGGTATTTGGTCCACCGGGGAGCTGTTTTTT. Translating it yields CASSETGLAGIWSTGELFF.

In the case of this clonotype: This may come from a read error, since a much larger clone is one base off. The J gene is TRBJ2-1, the V gene TRBV27, with 7 bases matching TRBD2. Germline loops: CDR1 MNHEY, CDR2 SMNVEV (reference sequence). CDR3 length: 11 amino acids. The DNA for the CDR3 is TGTGCCAGGAGTTTAGCGGGTGAGCAGTTCTTC. This translates into CARSLAGEQFF.

The chain combines TRBV19 with TRBJ2-2; D remains unclear. Per germline, CDR1 LNHDA and CDR2 SQIVND (reference sequence). The germline V and J ends were trimmed by 1 base and 0 bases, with 3 bases remaining between them. CDR3 length equals 14 residues. In nucleotides, the CDR3 is TGTGCCAGTAGTATAGCGCCGAACACCGGGGAGCTGTTTTTT. It encodes CASSIAPNTGELFF.

At least ten counts were recorded for this clonotype. The rearrangement joins TRBV20-1 to TRBJ1-2, with D hard to call. CDR1 and CDR2 from the germline V gene are DFQATT and SNEGSKA (reference sequence). The CDR3 has 14 residues. Trimming stripped 5 bases from V and 0 bases from J, with 13 bases between. CDR3: CSASDGSPNYGYTF. The DNA for the CDR3 is TGCAGTGCTTCAGACGGATCACCTAACTATGGCTACACCTTC.

The chain has TRBV20-1 and TRBJ2-5; D may be TRBD2 (6 bases). Trimming left V 2 bases short and J 1 base short, with 8 bases between. Germline lookup yields CDR1 DFQATT and CDR2 SNEGSKA (reference sequence). The CDR3 totals 13 residues. CDR3 protein: CSARLGGQETQYF. The CDR3 DNA sequence: TGCAGTGCTAGACTGGGAGGCCAAGAGACCCAGTACTTC.

The chain has TRBV5-1 and TRBJ2-1, with 10 nucleotides matching TRBD2. CDR3 length equals 14 residues. Germline V lookup: CDR1 SGHRS, CDR2 YFSETQ. V shed 2 bases and J 9 bases; nucleotides not matched to a gene: 5. Written as DNA, the CDR3 is TGCGCCAGCAGCTTAGCGGGAGGGCCAGGTGAGCAGTTCTTC. Translated: CASSLAGGPGEQFF.

This clonotype was seen ten or more times. The chain recombines TRBV5-1 with TRBJ1-1, with 8 bases fitting TRBD1. V shed 0 bases, J shed 1 base, and the junction held 2 bases outside the gene matches. This CDR3 comprises 15 residues. In germline, CDR1 is SGHRS, CDR2 YFSETQ. In DNA, the CDR3 is TGCGCCAGCAGCTTGGGAGGGACAGGGAACACTGAAGCTTTCTTT. It specifies CASSLGGTGNTEAFF.